These T cell receptor beta chains were read from a single sample in a study of cytomegalovirus exposure and HLA in healthy donors. Libraries were prepared by immunoSEQ multiplex PCR; TCRdb keeps only in-frame clonotypes and omits some of them. This sample has about 99,000 clones, with about 77% found just once. The sample taken for sequencing was PBMCs. All receptors come from a woman aged 18-29 years in good health and CMV-seropositive. The CDR3 runs from the conserved cysteine through the conserved F or W. The D gene is left open where the match is weak. A clone size is listed for some rows: how often the clone was seen (once, few, many), or a class if it is expanded.

>TRBV10-3|NA|TRBD1|TRBJ1-2
CAITPTGINYGYTF
TGTGCCATCACCCCGACAGGGATTAACTATGGCTACACCTTC
>TRBV6-4|once|NA|TRBJ1-1
CASRTSTGTEAFF
TGTGCCAGCAGAACGTCGACTGGAACTGAAGCTTTCTTT
>TRBV28|NA|TRBD1|TRBJ2-5
CASSPPTGVYETQYF
TGTGCCAGCAGTCCCCCGACAGGGGTGTACGAGACCCAGTACTTC
>TRBV5-1|few|TRBD2|TRBJ2-7
CASSSSRAGGLEQYF
TGCGCCAGCAGCTCATCTCGAGCGGGGGGGCTTGAGCAGTACTTC
>TRBV5-1|NA|TRBD1|TRBJ2-7
CASLQGGEQYF
TGCGCCAGCTTACAGGGGGGCGAGCAGTACTTC
>TRBV7-2|NA|NA|TRBJ1-2
CASSSRGNYGYTF
TGTGCCAGCAGCTCGAGGGGGAACTATGGCTACACCTTC
>TRBV7-9|few|NA|TRBJ2-1
CASSLGPSDEQFF
TGTGCCAGCAGCTTAGGGCCGAGCGATGAGCAGTTCTTC
>TRBV28|NA|TRBD2|TRBJ2-1
CASRPLAGDSYNEQFF
TGTGCCAGCAGACCTCTAGCGGGGGACTCCTACAATGAGCAGTTCTTC
>TRBV5-1|NA|NA|TRBJ2-1
CASSSRGAPTYNEQFF
TGCGCCAGCAGTTCTCGGGGGGCTCCAACCTACAATGAGCAGTTCTTC
>TRBV7-9|once|TRBD2|TRBJ2-1
CASSYRTSGPYNEQFF
TGTGCCAGCAGCTACCGGACTAGCGGACCCTACAATGAGCAGTTCTTC
>TRBV12-5|NA|NA|TRBJ1-2
CASGLRGIYGYTF
TGTGCTAGTGGTTTAAGGGGGATCTATGGCTACACCTTC
>TRBV30|NA|TRBD1|TRBJ1-1
CAWSVRGTGSRNTEAFF
TGTGCCTGGAGTGTACGAGGGACAGGGTCTAGGAACACTGAAGCTTTCTTT
>TRBV27|NA|NA|TRBJ2-5
CASSRQGSGINYF
TGTGCCAGCAGTCGACAGGGGAGCGGGATAAACTACTTC
>TRBV29-1|few|NA|TRBJ2-7
CSVYEGFYEQYF
TGCAGCGTGTACGAGGGATTCTACGAGCAGTACTTC
>TRBV7-9|NA|TRBD1|TRBJ2-7
CASSTQGEYEQYF
TGTGCCAGCAGCACACAGGGGGAGTACGAGCAGTACTTC
>TRBV7-2|NA|NA|TRBJ1-1
CASSLFWQTEAFF
TGTGCCAGCAGCTTATTTTGGCAGACTGAAGCTTTCTTT
>TRBV29-1|NA|TRBD2|TRBJ2-1
CSVVWGGNEQFF
TGCAGCGTTGTGTGGGGGGGCAATGAGCAGTTCTTC
>TRBV2|NA|NA|TRBJ2-5
CASSPPRGGETQYF
TGTGCCAGCAGTCCCCCACGGGGTGGAGAGACCCAGTACTTC
>TRBV4-1|few|TRBD2|TRBJ2-3
CASSQPRTRSSTDTQYF
TGCGCCAGCAGCCAACCCCGGACTAGGTCAAGCACAGATACGCAGTATTTT
>TRBV27|NA|NA|TRBJ2-7
CARPRGQQHRNYEQYF
TGTGCCAGGCCTCGAGGACAGCAACATAGAAACTACGAGCAGTACTTC
>TRBV10-3|few|NA|TRBJ2-7
CAISEREYEQYF
TGTGCCATCAGTGAGCGAGAATACGAGCAGTACTTC
>TRBV5-1|NA|NA|TRBJ1-6
CASRYRQAHDSPLHF
TGCGCCAGCAGATATCGACAGGCACATGATTCACCCCTCCACTTT
>TRBV5-1|NA|TRBD2|TRBJ2-5
CASSLRSGGQETQYF
TGCGCCAGCAGCTTGAGGAGCGGGGGGCAAGAGACCCAGTACTTC
>TRBV6-5|NA|TRBD1|TRBJ1-5
CASSRDRWSNQPQHF
TGTGCCAGCAGCCGGGACAGATGGAGCAATCAGCCCCAGCATTTT
>TRBV6-1|NA|NA|TRBJ2-5
CASSGRGDPPPRETQYF
TGTGCCAGCAGTGGCAGGGGAGACCCACCCCCGAGAGAGACCCAGTACTTC
>TRBV6-5|NA|TRBD2|TRBJ2-3
CASRGSGRGTDTQYF
TGTGCCAGCAGGGGAAGCGGGAGGGGCACAGATACGCAGTATTTT
>TRBV19|NA|NA|TRBJ1-3
CASSPGVSGNTIYF
TGTGCCAGTAGCCCCGGAGTCTCTGGAAACACCATATATTTT
>TRBV5-4|NA|NA|TRBJ1-2
CASSLAGGALGGYTF
TGTGCCAGCAGCTTGGCCGGAGGGGCATTAGGTGGTTACACCTTC
>TRBV9|NA|NA|TRBJ1-6
CASSVESSYNSPLHF
TGTGCCAGCAGCGTAGAGAGCTCCTATAATTCACCCCTCCACTTT
>TRBV10-3|NA|TRBD1|TRBJ1-2
CAIRGQGIGGYTF
TGTGCCATCCGGGGACAGGGTATCGGTGGCTACACCTTC
>TRBV5-1|NA|TRBD1|TRBJ2-1
CASSIGQVYNEQFF
TGCGCCAGCAGCATAGGACAGGTCTACAATGAGCAGTTCTTC
>TRBV11-2|few|NA|TRBJ1-5
CASSLAGGNQPQHF
TGTGCCAGCAGCTTAGCCGGTGGCAATCAGCCCCAGCATTTT
>TRBV2|NA|NA|TRBJ1-1
CASSASSLGEAAFF
TGTGCCAGCAGTGCGTCCTCTCTGGGGGAGGCAGCTTTCTTT
>TRBV5-1|NA|TRBD2|TRBJ2-5
CASSERGQGQETQYF
TGCGCCAGCTCAGAGCGGGGGCAGGGGCAAGAGACCCAGTACTTC
>TRBV7-6|NA|TRBD2|TRBJ2-7
CASSLGGDEQYF
TGTGCCAGCAGCTTGGGGGGGGACGAGCAGTACTTC
>TRBV2|few|NA|TRBJ1-1
CASSELGGVNTEAFF
TGTGCCAGCAGTGAACTGGGAGGCGTGAACACTGAAGCTTTCTTT
>TRBV7-8|NA|NA|TRBJ1-4
CASSLGRGWREKLFF
TGTGCCAGCAGCCTAGGCAGGGGTTGGAGAGAAAAACTGTTTTTT
>TRBV5-8|NA|TRBD1|TRBJ1-2
CASSLLRGWTGGMASYGYTF
TGTGCCAGCAGCTTGTTACGGGGGTGGACAGGGGGCATGGCAAGCTATGGCTACACCTTC
>TRBV5-1|once|TRBD1|TRBJ1-2
CASSDAQGDGYTF
TGCGCCAGCAGCGATGCCCAGGGGGACGGCTACACCTTC